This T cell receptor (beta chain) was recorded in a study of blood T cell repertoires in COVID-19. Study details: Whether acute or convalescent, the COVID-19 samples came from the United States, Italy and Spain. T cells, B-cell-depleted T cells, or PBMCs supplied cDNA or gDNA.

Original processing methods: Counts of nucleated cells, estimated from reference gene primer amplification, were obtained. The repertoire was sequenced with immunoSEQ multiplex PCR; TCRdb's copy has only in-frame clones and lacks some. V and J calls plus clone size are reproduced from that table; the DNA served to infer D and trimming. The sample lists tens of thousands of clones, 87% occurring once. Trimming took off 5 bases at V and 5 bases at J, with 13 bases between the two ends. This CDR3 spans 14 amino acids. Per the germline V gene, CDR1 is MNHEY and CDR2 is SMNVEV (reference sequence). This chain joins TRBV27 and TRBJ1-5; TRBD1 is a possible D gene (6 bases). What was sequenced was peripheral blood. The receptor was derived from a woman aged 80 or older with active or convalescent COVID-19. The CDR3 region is CASSPRGRDQPQHF. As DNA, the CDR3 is TGTGCCAGCAGTCCAAGGGGGAGGGATCAGCCCCAGCATTTT.